What follows are 13 T cell receptor beta chains derived from one specimen sequenced in a study of blood T cell repertoires in COVID-19. Profiled with immunoSEQ multiplex PCR; TCRdb holds only in-frame clones, not every one. The repertoire holds a few hundred thousand clones, with around 92% as singletons. The sequencing input was peripheral blood. These receptors were taken from a woman in her twenties or thirties with COVID-19, enrolled during active disease.

This chain uses TRBV11-3 with TRBJ1-2; TRBD1 agrees at 8 bases. The CDR3 has 13 amino acids. Germline CDR1 SGHNT, CDR2 YENEEA. V lost 5 bases to trimming and J lost 3 bases; unmatched junction nucleotides: 2. CDR3 sequence (DNA): TGTGCCAGCAGCCCACAGGGGGACTATGGCTACACCTTC. Protein product: CASSPQGDYGYTF.

The J gene is TRBJ1-1, the V gene TRBV29-1, with unresolved D. CDR3 length: 14 residues. Per the germline V gene, CDR1 is SQVTM and CDR2 is ANQGSEA. CDR3 sequence: CRATRGGLNTEAFF. In nucleotides, the CDR3 is TGCAGGGCGACACGGGGAGGGCTGAACACTGAAGCTTTCTTT.

The chain combines TRBV5-4 with TRBJ2-3, with 11 bases aligning to TRBD2. The CDR3 totals 16 residues. The V gene's germline CDR1 is SGHNT and CDR2 YYREEE (reference sequence). V gave up 4 bases and J gave up 3 bases; unmatched junction bases: 7. DNA for the CDR3: TGTGCCAGCAGCCCGATAGCGGGAGGGCCGACAGATACGCAGTATTTT. Translated, it gives CASSPIAGGPTDTQYF.

This clone was seen only a few times. This rearrangement joins TRBV7-2 to TRBJ2-1, with a weak D call TRBD2 (5 bases). The CDR3 spans 15 residues. V lost 6 bases and J 0 bases, leaving 12 bases between the germline ends. Germline V gives CDR1 SGHTA, CDR2 FQGNSA. The CDR3 is CASSSRTVSYNEQFF. In nucleotides, the CDR3 is TGTGCCAGCAGTTCTAGGACTGTCTCCTACAATGAGCAGTTCTTC.

A note on this clone: One end of the junction is discordant with germline, which a read error may explain. The rearrangement joins TRBV7-7 to TRBJ2-5; 14 bases align to TRBD2. There are 18 residues in the CDR3. Germline V gene data show CDR1 as SSHAT and CDR2 as FNYEAQ (reference sequence). CDR3 DNA: TGTGCTAGCAGCCTCGGGACTAGCGGGAGCGGGTTAGGAGAGACCCAGTACTTC. Its protein product is CASSLGTSGSGLGETQYF.

Note on this clone: The junction departs from the called germline gene at one end, perhaps through a read error. V usage is TRBV7-7 and J usage is TRBJ1-5; 12 bases match TRBD1. Germline assignment: CDR1 SSHAT and CDR2 FNYEAQ (reference sequence). This CDR3 has 17 residues. The CDR3 region is CASSLAPGQGACQPQHF. In nucleotides, the CDR3 is TGTGCTAGCAGCTTAGCGCCGGGACAGGGGGCTTGTCAGCCCCAGCATTTT.

The chain uses TRBV9 and TRBJ2-3, with TRBD2 matching over 8 bases. The CDR3 totals 16 residues. CDR1 is SGDLS, CDR2 YYNGEE, per germline. Germline trimming cut 0 bases from V and 6 bases from J; bases unmatched to any gene: 9. As DNA, the CDR3 is TGTGCCAGCAGCGTAGCTTTCGGGGGGGCCTGGGATACGCAGTATTTT. It is translated as CASSVAFGGAWDTQYF.

This chain links TRBV5-1 with TRBJ2-3; D gene unclear. Germline CDR1 is SGHRS and CDR2 is YFSETQ. This CDR3 has 12 amino acids. V lost 4 bases and J lost 2, with 5 bases in between. The CDR3 sequence is CASSENTDTQYF. The CDR3 DNA sequence: TGCGCCAGCAGCGAGAACACAGATACGCAGTATTTT.

This rearrangement joins TRBV4-2 to TRBJ1-2; D is unresolved. The CDR3 is 16 amino acids. Looked up from germline, CDR1 is LGHNA and CDR2 is YNFKEQ. The V end was cut by 0 bases, the J end by 3 bases, with 14 bases between. The CDR3, as DNA: TGTGCCAGCAGCCAAGATCAGAGAGGTAGAGACTATGGCTACACCTTC. Amino acids: CASSQDQRGRDYGYTF.

This clone has only a few counts. The DNA for the CDR3 is TGTGCCAGCAGCTTGTCCGTTGGACTAGCGGAAAACACCGGGGAGCTGTTTTTT. The encoded protein is CASSLSVGLAENTGELFF. V gene TRBV5-6 combines with J gene TRBJ2-2, with 10 bases lining up with TRBD2. This CDR3 contains 18 residues. CDR1 and CDR2 from the germline V gene are SGHDT and YYEEEE. V lost 1 base to trimming and J lost 2 bases; unmatched junction nucleotides: 8.

The rearrangement links TRBV27 to TRBJ2-1; 7 bases match TRBD1. In germline, CDR1 is MNHEY, CDR2 SMNVEV (reference sequence). CDR3 length: 14 amino acids. After removal of 2 bases from V and 9 bases from J, the junction contained 7 bases not matched to a gene. CDR3 amino acids: CASSLMWTGSEQFF. The CDR3 DNA is TGTGCCAGCAGTTTAATGTGGACAGGCAGTGAGCAGTTCTTC.

This clone was detected once. A read error is possible here, since a much larger clone lies one base away. The gene calls are TRBV7-2 and TRBJ1-2; 7 bases agree with TRBD1. V lost 5 bases and J lost 3; bases outside the gene matches: 6. This CDR3 has 14 residues. Germline CDR1 is SGHTA and CDR2 is FQGNSA. The CDR3 reads CASSPDRVDYGYTF. The CDR3 DNA reads TGTGCCAGCAGCCCCGACAGGGTCGACTATGGCTACACCTTC.

Only one count was recorded for this clone. The chain couples TRBV30 to TRBJ1-2, with D perhaps TRBD1 (5 bases). The CDR3 extends over 15 amino acids. Germline V gene sequence: CDR1 GTSNPN, CDR2 SVGIG (reference sequence). Trimming took off 0 bases at V and 6 bases at J, with 17 bases between the two ends. CDR3 loop: CAWSVPRGGGNGYTF. In DNA, the CDR3 is TGTGCCTGGAGTGTACCTAGGGGCGGGGGGAATGGCTACACCTTC.